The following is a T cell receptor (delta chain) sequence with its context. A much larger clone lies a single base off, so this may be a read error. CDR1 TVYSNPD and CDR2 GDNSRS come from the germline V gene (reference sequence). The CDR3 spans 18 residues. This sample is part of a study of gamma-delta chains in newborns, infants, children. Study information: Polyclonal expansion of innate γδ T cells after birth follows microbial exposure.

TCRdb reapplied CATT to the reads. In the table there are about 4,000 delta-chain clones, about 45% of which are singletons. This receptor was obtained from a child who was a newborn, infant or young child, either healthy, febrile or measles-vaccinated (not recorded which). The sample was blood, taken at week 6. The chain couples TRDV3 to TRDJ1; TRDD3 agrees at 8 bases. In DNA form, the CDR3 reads TGTGCCTTTATCCTACGGATGCCACTAGGGATACGAACCGATAAACTCACCTTT. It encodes CAFILRMPLGIRTDKLTF.